Listed below are T cell receptor beta chains from one sample, sequenced in a study of blood T cell repertoires in COVID-19. Sequencing used immunoSEQ multiplex PCR; TCRdb keeps in-frame clones, though not all of them. The sample has some 300,000 clones; around 88% are singletons. The specimen was peripheral blood. These receptors originate from a woman in her twenties or thirties who had recovered from COVID-19. The CDR3 runs from the conserved cysteine through the conserved F or W. Fields, in order: D gene, V gene, clone size, J gene, CDR3 protein, CDR3 DNA. D genes are given only for firm matches. Size tells how often a clone was seen (once, few, many) or the class of an expanded clone, and some rows leave it out.

D gene: TRBD1; V gene: TRBV14; clone size: .; J gene: TRBJ1-3; CDR3 protein: CASSYNRDSSGNTIYF; CDR3 DNA: TGTGCCAGCAGCTATAACCGGGACAGCTCTGGAAACACCATATATTTT
D gene: TRBD2; V gene: TRBV4-2; clone size: .; J gene: TRBJ2-5; CDR3 protein: CASSQDPQRGETQYF; CDR3 DNA: TGTGCCAGCAGCCAAGATCCGCAGCGGGGGGAGACCCAGTACTTC
D gene: TRBD1; V gene: TRBV29-1; clone size: .; J gene: TRBJ1-2; CDR3 protein: CSADRTGYGYTF; CDR3 DNA: TGCAGCGCCGATAGGACAGGCTATGGCTACACCTTC
D gene: .; V gene: TRBV5-1; clone size: .; J gene: TRBJ1-2; CDR3 protein: CASSLESPNYGYTF; CDR3 DNA: TGCGCCAGCAGCTTGGAGAGCCCTAACTATGGCTACACCTTC
D gene: TRBD2; V gene: TRBV4-2; clone size: .; J gene: TRBJ2-1; CDR3 protein: CASSQDYAGGTLDEQFF; CDR3 DNA: TGTGCCAGCAGCCAAGACTATGCGGGGGGTACTCTCGATGAGCAGTTCTTC
D gene: TRBD2; V gene: TRBV7-2; clone size: .; J gene: TRBJ2-2; CDR3 protein: CASWVAGGYTGELFF; CDR3 DNA: TGTGCCAGCTGGGTAGCGGGGGGGTACACCGGGGAGCTGTTTTTT
D gene: TRBD1; V gene: TRBV7-3; clone size: .; J gene: TRBJ2-5; CDR3 protein: CASSFSGGSEETQYF; CDR3 DNA: TGTGCCAGCAGCTTCTCAGGGGGTAGTGAAGAGACCCAGTACTTC
D gene: .; V gene: TRBV7-3; clone size: few; J gene: TRBJ2-2; CDR3 protein: CASSLTSVGTGELFF; CDR3 DNA: TGTGCCAGCAGCTTAACCAGCGTGGGTACCGGGGAGCTGTTTTTT
D gene: TRBD2; V gene: TRBV7-9; clone size: .; J gene: TRBJ2-5; CDR3 protein: CASSRTSRQETQYF; CDR3 DNA: TGTGCCAGCAGCCGGACTAGCAGACAAGAGACCCAGTACTTC
D gene: TRBD1; V gene: TRBV5-1; clone size: .; J gene: TRBJ2-3; CDR3 protein: CASSSGTGSDTQYF; CDR3 DNA: TGCGCCAGCAGCTCCGGGACAGGGTCAGATACGCAGTATTTT
D gene: .; V gene: TRBV7-2; clone size: .; J gene: TRBJ2-1; CDR3 protein: CASSPQNSYNEQFF; CDR3 DNA: TGTGCCAGCAGCCCACAAAACTCCTACAATGAGCAGTTCTTC
D gene: .; V gene: TRBV6-5; clone size: .; J gene: TRBJ1-2; CDR3 protein: CASTGNFGHGYTF; CDR3 DNA: TGTGCCAGCACCGGGAATTTTGGGCATGGCTACACCTTC
D gene: .; V gene: TRBV3-1/TRBV3-2; clone size: .; J gene: TRBJ2-1; CDR3 protein: CASSRSLMGGWVEQFF; CDR3 DNA: TGTGCCAGCAGCCGCTCTTTAATGGGGGGATGGGTTGAGCAGTTCTTC
D gene: .; V gene: TRBV5-8; clone size: .; J gene: TRBJ2-5; CDR3 protein: CASSHIPGEEETQYF; CDR3 DNA: TGTGCCAGCAGCCATATTCCCGGGGAGGAAGAGACCCAGTACTTC
D gene: .; V gene: TRBV7-9; clone size: .; J gene: TRBJ2-7; CDR3 protein: CASSPGLSRSEQYF; CDR3 DNA: TGTGCCAGCAGCCCAGGGTTGTCACGGTCCGAGCAGTACTTC
D gene: .; V gene: TRBV5-8; clone size: .; J gene: TRBJ2-7; CDR3 protein: CASSLAGHPSSYEQYF; CDR3 DNA: TGTGCCAGCAGCTTGGCGGGACACCCAAGCTCCTACGAGCAGTACTTC
D gene: TRBD1; V gene: TRBV19; clone size: .; J gene: TRBJ2-1; CDR3 protein: CASSIQGDEQFF; CDR3 DNA: TGTGCCAGTAGTATACAGGGGGATGAGCAGTTCTTC
D gene: .; V gene: TRBV4-1; clone size: .; J gene: TRBJ1-1; CDR3 protein: CASSQERETDAFF; CDR3 DNA: TGCGCCAGCAGCCAAGAACGGGAGACAGACGCTTTCTTT
D gene: TRBD2; V gene: TRBV5-1; clone size: .; J gene: TRBJ2-7; CDR3 protein: CASSTLQGGGAHEQYF; CDR3 DNA: TGCGCCAGCAGCACACTCCAGGGCGGGGGGGCCCACGAGCAGTACTTC
D gene: TRBD2; V gene: TRBV3-1/TRBV3-2; clone size: .; J gene: TRBJ2-7; CDR3 protein: CASSPELAGTIYEQYF; CDR3 DNA: TGTGCCAGCAGCCCAGAATTAGCGGGGACTATCTACGAGCAGTACTTC
D gene: .; V gene: TRBV18; clone size: .; J gene: TRBJ1-5; CDR3 protein: CASSPGGDNQPQHF; CDR3 DNA: TGTGCCAGCTCACCGGGGGGTGACAATCAGCCCCAGCATTTT
D gene: TRBD2; V gene: TRBV19; clone size: .; J gene: TRBJ2-7; CDR3 protein: CASSTNIAGGRTYEQYF; CDR3 DNA: TGTGCCAGTAGCACCAACATAGCGGGGGGCCGGACCTACGAGCAGTACTTC
D gene: TRBD2; V gene: TRBV28; clone size: once; J gene: TRBJ2-7; CDR3 protein: CASSGTSGGLRQYF; CDR3 DNA: TGTGCCAGCAGTGGGACTAGCGGGGGGCTTCGGCAGTACTTC
D gene: TRBD1; V gene: TRBV6-5; clone size: .; J gene: TRBJ1-1; CDR3 protein: CASSVGQGWDTEAFF; CDR3 DNA: TGTGCCAGCAGCGTAGGACAGGGATGGGACACTGAAGCTTTCTTT
D gene: TRBD2; V gene: TRBV6-4; clone size: .; J gene: TRBJ2-1; CDR3 protein: CASSLTSGANNEQFF; CDR3 DNA: TGTGCCAGCAGTTTGACTAGCGGGGCCAACAATGAGCAGTTCTTC
D gene: .; V gene: TRBV5-1; clone size: .; J gene: TRBJ2-2; CDR3 protein: CASSGRNTGELFF; CDR3 DNA: TGCGCCAGCAGCGGCAGAAACACCGGGGAGCTGTTTTTT
D gene: TRBD1; V gene: TRBV7-3; clone size: .; J gene: TRBJ2-2; CDR3 protein: CASSPSDRVGSGELFF; CDR3 DNA: TGTGCCAGCAGCCCTTCGGACAGGGTTGGTTCCGGGGAGCTGTTTTTT
D gene: .; V gene: TRBV2; clone size: .; J gene: TRBJ2-1; CDR3 protein: CASREYNEQFF; CDR3 DNA: TGTGCCAGCAGGGAGTACAATGAGCAGTTCTTC
D gene: TRBD1; V gene: TRBV27; clone size: .; J gene: TRBJ2-4; CDR3 protein: CASTNSGQGARNIQYF; CDR3 DNA: TGTGCCAGCACTAACTCGGGACAGGGGGCGAGGAACATTCAGTACTTC
D gene: TRBD1; V gene: TRBV11-3; clone size: .; J gene: TRBJ1-1; CDR3 protein: CASSAGQGARTEAFF; CDR3 DNA: TGTGCCAGCAGCGCGGGGCAGGGGGCTAGGACTGAAGCTTTCTTT
D gene: TRBD1; V gene: TRBV28; clone size: .; J gene: TRBJ1-2; CDR3 protein: CASDGPSGQGAFYGYTF; CDR3 DNA: TGTGCCAGCGATGGGCCCTCGGGACAGGGCGCCTTCTATGGCTACACCTTC
D gene: .; V gene: TRBV6-2/TRBV6-3; clone size: .; J gene: TRBJ2-2; CDR3 protein: CASSYIGTLSIGELFF; CDR3 DNA: TGTGCCAGCAGTTACATTGGGACACTTTCTATCGGGGAGCTGTTTTTT
D gene: TRBD2; V gene: TRBV3-1/TRBV3-2; clone size: .; J gene: TRBJ2-5; CDR3 protein: CASSQDLAGGKETQYF; CDR3 DNA: TGTGCCAGCAGCCAAGATCTAGCGGGGGGGAAGGAGACCCAGTACTTC
D gene: TRBD1; V gene: TRBV7-2; clone size: .; J gene: TRBJ2-4; CDR3 protein: CASSLVGGQTKNIQYF; CDR3 DNA: TGTGCCAGCAGCTTAGTAGGGGGCCAAACCAAAAACATTCAGTACTTC
D gene: TRBD1; V gene: TRBV28; clone size: .; J gene: TRBJ2-7; CDR3 protein: CASSGQGAPLSYEQYF; CDR3 DNA: TGTGCCAGCAGTGGACAGGGGGCCCCACTCTCCTACGAGCAGTACTTC
D gene: TRBD1; V gene: TRBV2; clone size: once; J gene: TRBJ1-5; CDR3 protein: CASTGTASDQPQHF; CDR3 DNA: TGTGCCAGCACCGGGACAGCCTCGGATCAGCCCCAGCATTTT
D gene: .; V gene: TRBV2; clone size: .; J gene: TRBJ1-6; CDR3 protein: CASRGDNSPLHF; CDR3 DNA: TGTGCCAGCAGGGGAGATAATTCACCCCTCCACTTT
D gene: .; V gene: TRBV18; clone size: .; J gene: TRBJ1-1; CDR3 protein: CASSPQGGYTEAFF; CDR3 DNA: TGTGCCAGCTCACCACAGGGGGGGTACACTGAAGCTTTCTTT
D gene: .; V gene: TRBV7-2; clone size: .; J gene: TRBJ1-5; CDR3 protein: CASSLVGQPYQPQHF; CDR3 DNA: TGTGCCAGCAGCCTTGTGGGCCAGCCTTATCAGCCCCAGCATTTT
D gene: .; V gene: TRBV5-4; clone size: .; J gene: TRBJ1-1; CDR3 protein: CASSSRVNTEAFF; CDR3 DNA: TGTGCCAGCAGCTCCCGGGTGAACACTGAAGCTTTCTTT
D gene: .; V gene: TRBV5-4; clone size: .; J gene: TRBJ2-2; CDR3 protein: CASSLGAKGELFF; CDR3 DNA: TGTGCCAGCAGCTTGGGAGCGAAAGGGGAGCTGTTTTTT
D gene: .; V gene: TRBV7-9; clone size: once; J gene: TRBJ1-6; CDR3 protein: CASSLNEGSALHF; CDR3 DNA: TGTGCCAGCAGCTTAAACGAGGGTTCGGCCCTCCACTTT
D gene: .; V gene: TRBV7-9; clone size: .; J gene: TRBJ1-2; CDR3 protein: CATSHGETNYGYTF; CDR3 DNA: TGTGCCACGTCTCACGGAGAAACTAACTATGGCTACACCTTC
D gene: TRBD1; V gene: TRBV14; clone size: .; J gene: TRBJ1-2; CDR3 protein: CASSQLGQGYGYTF; CDR3 DNA: TGTGCCAGCAGCCAATTAGGACAGGGCTATGGCTACACCTTC
D gene: .; V gene: TRBV5-5; clone size: .; J gene: TRBJ1-1; CDR3 protein: CASSLDIFDTEAFF; CDR3 DNA: TGTGCCAGCAGCTTGGACATATTCGACACTGAAGCTTTCTTT
D gene: TRBD1; V gene: TRBV7-2; clone size: .; J gene: TRBJ2-1; CDR3 protein: CASSLGQGSYNEQFF; CDR3 DNA: TGTGCCAGCAGCTTAGGACAGGGGTCATACAATGAGCAGTTCTTC
D gene: .; V gene: TRBV7-2; clone size: .; J gene: TRBJ2-3; CDR3 protein: CASSPGAEGTQYF; CDR3 DNA: TGTGCCAGCAGCCCAGGTGCTGAAGGTACGCAGTATTTT
D gene: TRBD1; V gene: TRBV2; clone size: once; J gene: TRBJ1-6; CDR3 protein: CASSETGVGSPLHF; CDR3 DNA: TGTGCCAGCAGTGAAACAGGGGTGGGTTCACCCCTCCACTTT
D gene: .; V gene: TRBV5-5; clone size: .; J gene: TRBJ2-3; CDR3 protein: CASSLAGSSTDTQYF; CDR3 DNA: TGTGCCAGCAGCTTAGCGGGCTCTAGCACAGATACGCAGTATTTT
D gene: .; V gene: TRBV6-2/TRBV6-3; clone size: .; J gene: TRBJ2-7; CDR3 protein: CASSRPGFPSEQYF; CDR3 DNA: TGTGCCAGCAGCCGTCCGGGATTCCCCTCCGAGCAGTACTTC
D gene: .; V gene: TRBV4-3; clone size: .; J gene: TRBJ1-3; CDR3 protein: CASSQESRGNTIYF; CDR3 DNA: TGCGCCAGCAGCCAAGAGTCCCGGGGGAACACCATATATTTT
D gene: .; V gene: TRBV27; clone size: .; J gene: TRBJ1-6; CDR3 protein: CASSLLASSYNSPLHF; CDR3 DNA: TGTGCCAGCAGTTTATTAGCGAGCTCCTATAATTCACCCCTCCACTTT
D gene: TRBD2; V gene: TRBV24-1; clone size: few; J gene: TRBJ2-2; CDR3 protein: CATTTSGGVNTGELFF; CDR3 DNA: TGTGCCACCACGACTAGCGGGGGCGTTAACACCGGGGAGCTGTTTTTT